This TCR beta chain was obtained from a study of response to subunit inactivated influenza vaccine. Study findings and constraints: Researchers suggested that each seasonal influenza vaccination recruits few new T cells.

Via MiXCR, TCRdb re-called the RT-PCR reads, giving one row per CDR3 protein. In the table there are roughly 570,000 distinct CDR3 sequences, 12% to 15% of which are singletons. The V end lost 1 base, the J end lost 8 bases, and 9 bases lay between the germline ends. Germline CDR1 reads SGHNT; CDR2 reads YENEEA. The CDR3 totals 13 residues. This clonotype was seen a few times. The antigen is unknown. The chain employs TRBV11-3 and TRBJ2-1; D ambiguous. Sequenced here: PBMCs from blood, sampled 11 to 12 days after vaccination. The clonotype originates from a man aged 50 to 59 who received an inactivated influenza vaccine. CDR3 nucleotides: TGTGCCAGCAGCTTAGGGGGTTTCTATGAGCAGTTCTTC. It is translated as CASSLGGFYEQFF.